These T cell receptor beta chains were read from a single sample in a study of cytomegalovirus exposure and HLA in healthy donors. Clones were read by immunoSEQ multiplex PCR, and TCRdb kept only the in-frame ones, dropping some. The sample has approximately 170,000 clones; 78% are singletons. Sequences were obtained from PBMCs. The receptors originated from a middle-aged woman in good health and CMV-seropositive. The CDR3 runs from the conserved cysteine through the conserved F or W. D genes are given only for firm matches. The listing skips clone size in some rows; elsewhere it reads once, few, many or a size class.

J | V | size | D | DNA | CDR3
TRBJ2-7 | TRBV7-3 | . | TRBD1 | TGTGCCAGCAGCCTAGCAGGGGGTGGGAACTACGAGCAGTACTTC | CASSLAGGGNYEQYF
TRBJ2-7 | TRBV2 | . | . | TGTGCCAGCAGACCTCGGGGGTCCTACGAGCAGTACTTC | CASRPRGSYEQYF
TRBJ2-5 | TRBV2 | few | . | TGTGCCAGCAGTGAAGAGAAGGGGCAGGGCGGACAAGAGACCCAGTACTTC | CASSEEKGQGGQETQYF
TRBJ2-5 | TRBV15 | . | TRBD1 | TGTGCCACCAGCAGAACAGGACAGGGACGGTACTTC | CATSRTGQGRYF
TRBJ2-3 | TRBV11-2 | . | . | TGTGCCAGCAGCGCCCGGGACACAAGCCTCACAGATACGCAGTATTTT | CASSARDTSLTDTQYF
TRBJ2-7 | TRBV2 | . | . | TGTGCCAGCAGTGAAAGGTTCGGGGTTTTCTACGAGCAGTACTTC | CASSERFGVFYEQYF
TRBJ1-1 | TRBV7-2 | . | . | TGTGCCAGCAGCTTAGCTCAGGCAGGGAAGACTGAAGCTTTCTTT | CASSLAQAGKTEAFF
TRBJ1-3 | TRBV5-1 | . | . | TGCGCCAGCAGCTGGGAGGGAAACACCATATATTTT | CASSWEGNTIYF
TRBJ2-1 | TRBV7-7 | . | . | TGTGCCAGCAGCTTAGATGGAGGAAATGAGCAGTTCTTC | CASSLDGGNEQFF
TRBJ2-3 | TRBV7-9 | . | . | TGTGCCAGCAGCTTAGCGACTCTGACAGATACGCAGTATTTT | CASSLATLTDTQYF
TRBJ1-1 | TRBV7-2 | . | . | TGTGCCAGCAGCTTAGAATGGACAGCCGAAGCTTTCTTT | CASSLEWTAEAFF
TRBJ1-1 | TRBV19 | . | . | TGTGCCAGTAGTCGTGAAAACAGGGCCGCTTTCTTT | CASSRENRAAFF
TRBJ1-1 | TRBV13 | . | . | TGTGCCAGCAGCCTCCAGGGGAACACTGAAGCTTTCTTT | CASSLQGNTEAFF
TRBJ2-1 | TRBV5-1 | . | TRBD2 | TGCGCCAGCAGCTCCGGACTAGCGGGGGGTAGCTCCTACAATGAGCAGTTCTTC | CASSSGLAGGSSYNEQFF
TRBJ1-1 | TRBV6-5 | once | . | TGTGCCAGCGGGGAATACAGGGCCGGCACTGAAGCTTTCTTT | CASGEYRAGTEAFF
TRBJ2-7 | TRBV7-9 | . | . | TGTGCCAGCAGCCCGGAGCGGCTAGAATACTACGAGCAGTACTTC | CASSPERLEYYEQYF
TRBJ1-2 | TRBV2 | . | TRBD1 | TGTGCCAGAAGAAAAGGGGGCCAGGGTAACTATGGCTACACCTTC | CARRKGGQGNYGYTF
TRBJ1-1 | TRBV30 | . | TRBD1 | TGTGGAACCAGGGGGCAGGAATCTGAAGCTTTCTTT | CGTRGQESEAFF
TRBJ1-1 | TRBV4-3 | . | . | TGCGCCAGCAGCCATGCCCAGGGGACTATTGAAGCTTTCTTT | CASSHAQGTIEAFF
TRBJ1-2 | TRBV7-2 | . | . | TGTGCCAGCAGCTTAGGGGTGTCAGGCAGGGGTGTAGGGGGCTACACCTTC | CASSLGVSGRGVGGYTF
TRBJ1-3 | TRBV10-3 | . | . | TGTGCCAGCAGGCGGGAGGGTACCTCTGGAAACACCATATATTTT | CASRREGTSGNTIYF
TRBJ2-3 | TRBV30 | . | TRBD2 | TGTGCCTGGAGGACTAGCAACATCGCAGATACGCAGTATTTT | CAWRTSNIADTQYF